The rows below give T cell receptor beta chains drawn from one sample of a study of T-cell memory formation after mild COVID-19. TCRdb redid the calling of the 5' RACE reads with MiXCR, one entry per CDR3 protein. The table lists hundreds of thousands of distinct CDR3 sequences, over 15% of them singletons. The material sequenced was PBMCs or a T cell subset sorted from them (not recorded which). These TCRs come from an adult woman who had mild COVID-19 (a few samples of this study predate the infection). Cell type and time point are not known. Each CDR3 is given with its conserved first and last residue. A D gene is named only where the DNA matches it firmly. Only some rows state a clone size, as once, few, many or a class for expanded clones.

v_gene	len	j_gene	d_gene	abundance	CDR3aa	CDR3nt
TRBV5-1	15	TRBJ2-1	TRBD2	NA	CASSPTSGHYNEQFF	TGCGCCAGCAGCCCTACTAGCGGCCACTACAATGAGCAGTTCTTC
TRBV20-1	15	TRBJ1-1	NA	few	CSARDRGGRKAEAFF	TGCAGTGCTAGAGATCGCGGGGGGCGTAAGGCTGAAGCTTTCTTT
TRBV7-9	12	TRBJ1-5	NA	many	CASSLGRQPQHF	TGTGCCAGCAGCTTAGGTCGTCAGCCCCAGCATTTT
TRBV5-1	16	TRBJ2-4	TRBD1	NA	CASSLLGQATGNIQYF	TGCGCCAGCAGCCTCCTCGGACAGGCTACAGGGAACATTCAGTACTTC
TRBV9	16	TRBJ1-4	NA	NA	CASSAQPTATNEKLFF	TGTGCCAGCAGCGCCCAGCCGACAGCAACTAATGAAAAACTGTTTTTT
TRBV27	15	TRBJ2-1	NA	NA	CASRHRDWNYNEQFF	TGTGCCAGCAGGCACCGGGACTGGAACTACAATGAGCAGTTCTTC
TRBV5-5	15	TRBJ1-2	NA	few	CASSPNPTEYYGYTF	TGTGCCAGCAGCCCCAACCCTACAGAATACTATGGCTACACCTTC
TRBV21-1	17	TRBJ2-7	NA	few	CASRNQRAMMGFYEQYF	TGTGCCAGCAGGAACCAGCGGGCCATGATGGGCTTCTACGAGCAGTACTTC
TRBV5-1	15	TRBJ1-1	NA	few	CASSLEVSVNTEAFF	TGCGCCAGCAGCCTGGAGGTTAGCGTAAACACTGAAGCTTTCTTT
TRBV9	16	TRBJ2-1	TRBD1	few	CASSSRTGGSRNEQFF	TGTGCCAGCAGCTCTCGGACAGGGGGAAGTCGCAATGAGCAGTTCTTC
TRBV11-2	15	TRBJ1-1	NA	few	CASSPPWTTNTEAFF	TGTGCCAGCAGCCCCCCCTGGACGACGAACACTGAAGCTTTCTTT
TRBV4-1	17	TRBJ2-1	TRBD2	few	CASSQEKGLAGSYEQFF	TGCGCCAGCAGCCAAGAGAAGGGGCTAGCGGGTTCCTATGAGCAGTTCTTC
TRBV10-3	19	TRBJ2-2	TRBD2	NA	CATAFAPGLAGGRGGELFF	TGTGCCACTGCGTTTGCCCCGGGACTAGCGGGGGGGCGAGGCGGGGAGCTGTTTTTT
TRBV7-3	16	TRBJ2-1	TRBD1	NA	CASSSHRGPSYNEQFF	TGTGCCAGCAGCTCCCACAGGGGGCCCTCCTACAATGAGCAGTTCTTC
TRBV20-1	12	TRBJ2-2	NA	once	CSAKEPAGELFF	TGCAGTGCTAAGGAGCCGGCCGGGGAGCTGTTTTTT
TRBV7-3	12	TRBJ2-3	NA	few	CASSFGNHTQYF	TGTGCCAGCAGCTTTGGAAACCATACGCAGTATTTT
TRBV24-1	18	TRBJ1-5	NA	few	CATSGPPIQGLSNQPQHF	TGTGCCACCAGTGGCCCGCCGATACAGGGATTGAGCAATCAGCCCCAGCATTTT
TRBV29-1	11	TRBJ1-1	NA	NA	CSVLTNERVFF	TGCAGCGTGTTGACAAACGAAAGGGTTTTCTTT
TRBV7-2	15	TRBJ2-7	NA	few	CASSFRAVGPYEQYF	TGTGCCAGCAGCTTCCGAGCGGTAGGACCCTACGAGCAGTACTTC
TRBV7-8	16	TRBJ1-3	TRBD1	many	CASSYTTGGTGNTIYF	TGTGCCAGCAGCTATACTACAGGGGGAACTGGAAACACCATATATTTT
TRBV15	17	TRBJ2-3	TRBD2	NA	CATSRGTGTSFADTQYF	TGTGCCACCAGCAGAGGGACCGGGACTAGTTTCGCAGATACGCAGTATTTT
TRBV30	14	TRBJ1-6	NA	few	CAWNTGMVNSPLHF	TGTGCCTGGAACACAGGGATGGTAAATTCACCCCTCCACTTT
TRBV20-1	14	TRBJ2-1	TRBD1	NA	CSASLQGAYNEQFF	TGCAGTGCTAGTCTCCAGGGGGCGTACAATGAGCAGTTCTTC
TRBV15	15	TRBJ1-5	NA	once	CATSRDRRGNQPQHF	TGTGCCACCAGCAGAGATAGGCGAGGCAATCAGCCCCAGCATTTT
TRBV20-1	16	TRBJ2-1	NA	few	CSARDLSWGAYNEQFF	TGCAGTGCTAGAGATCTCAGCTGGGGGGCCTACAATGAGCAGTTCTTC
TRBV18	13	TRBJ2-5	NA	few	CASSPGQLETQYF	TGTGCCAGCTCACCTGGACAGTTAGAGACCCAGTACTTC